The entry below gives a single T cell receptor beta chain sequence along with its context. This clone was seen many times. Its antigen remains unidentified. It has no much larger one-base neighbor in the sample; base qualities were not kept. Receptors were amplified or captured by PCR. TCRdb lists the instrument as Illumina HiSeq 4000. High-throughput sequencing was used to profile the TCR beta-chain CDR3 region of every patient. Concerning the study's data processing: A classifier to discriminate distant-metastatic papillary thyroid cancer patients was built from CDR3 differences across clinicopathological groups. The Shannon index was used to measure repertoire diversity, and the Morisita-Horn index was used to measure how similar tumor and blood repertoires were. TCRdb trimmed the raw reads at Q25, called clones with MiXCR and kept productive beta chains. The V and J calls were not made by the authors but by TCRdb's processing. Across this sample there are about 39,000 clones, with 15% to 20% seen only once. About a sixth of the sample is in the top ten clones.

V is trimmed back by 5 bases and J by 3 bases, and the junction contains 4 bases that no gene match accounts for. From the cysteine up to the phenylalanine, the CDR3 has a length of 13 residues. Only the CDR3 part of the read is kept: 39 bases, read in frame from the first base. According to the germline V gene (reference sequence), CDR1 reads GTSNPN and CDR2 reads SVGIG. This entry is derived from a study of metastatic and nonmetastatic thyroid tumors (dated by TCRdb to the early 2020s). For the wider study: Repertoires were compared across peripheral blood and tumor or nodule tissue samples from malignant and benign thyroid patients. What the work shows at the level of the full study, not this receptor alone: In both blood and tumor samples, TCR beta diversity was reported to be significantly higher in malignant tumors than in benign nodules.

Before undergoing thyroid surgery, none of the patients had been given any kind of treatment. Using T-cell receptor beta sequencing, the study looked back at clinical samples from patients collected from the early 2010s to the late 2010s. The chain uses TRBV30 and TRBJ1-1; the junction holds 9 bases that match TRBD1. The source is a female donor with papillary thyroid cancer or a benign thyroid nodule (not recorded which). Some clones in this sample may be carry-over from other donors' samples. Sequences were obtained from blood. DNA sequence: TGTGCCTGGGGGGACAGGGCGGACACTGAAGCTTTCTTT. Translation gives CAWGDRADTEAFF.